Listed here are 10 T cell receptor beta chains from one sample, sequenced in a study of blood T cell repertoires in COVID-19 (dated by TCRdb to the early 2020s). Libraries were constructed by the immunoSEQ multiplex PCR assay. Held by TCRdb, this immuneACCESS table contains in-frame sequences only and omits some clones. Under half of the omission traces to an unresolved V gene where checked; the cause of the rest is unknown. The sample table lists about 210,000 clones, about 86% of them with a count of one. 2.5% to 3.5% of the sample rests with the top ten. Material for sequencing was peripheral blood. Every receptor here comes from a man in his fifties with active or convalescent COVID-19.

This rearrangement joins TRBV7-3 to TRBJ2-3; 7 bases are shared with TRBD2. Losses at the gene ends were 3 bases for V and 6 bases for J; bases not matched to a gene: 9. Germline values: CDR1 SGHTA, CDR2 FQGTGA. This CDR3 spans 15 amino acids. CDR3 sequence reads: CASSFTSADVDTQYF. For the CDR3, the DNA is TGTGCCAGCAGCTTTACTAGCGCGGACGTTGATACGCAGTATTTT.

The rearrangement links TRBV29-1 to TRBJ1-2, with a possible D match to TRBD1 (6 bases). The V and J ends lost 6 bases and 2 bases respectively, with 13 bases between them. The CDR3 loop spans 13 amino acids. Germline CDR1 reads SQVTM; CDR2 reads ANQGSEA. The CDR3 sequence: CSVRIGTNYGYTF. The CDR3 nucleotides are TGCAGCGTCCGGATTGGGACAAACTATGGCTACACCTTC.

The V and J genes are TRBV4-1 and TRBJ2-7; 8 bases match TRBD1. Germline CDR1 MGHRA, CDR2 YSYEKL. Losses at the gene ends were 3 bases for V and 4 bases for J; bases not matched to a gene: 8. There are 15 residues in the CDR3. CDR3 loop: CASSHDPGQGYEQYF. CDR3 sequence (DNA): TGCGCCAGCAGCCATGATCCAGGACAGGGTTACGAGCAGTACTTC.

This chain connects TRBV7-2 to TRBJ2-1, with D unresolved. The CDR3 contains 14 residues. Germline CDR1 reads SGHTA; CDR2 reads FQGNSA. Trimming stripped 5 bases from V and 0 bases from J, with 8 bases between. This chain's CDR3 is CASSNFISYNEQFF. The CDR3 DNA is TGTGCCAGCAGCAACTTTATCTCCTACAATGAGCAGTTCTTC.

The genes are TRBV4-1 and TRBJ2-2; D is unclear. The CDR3 contains 15 residues. V was clipped by 0 bases and J by 4 bases, with 9 bases between them. The V gene's germline CDR1 is MGHRA and CDR2 YSYEKL. The CDR3 coding sequence is TGCGCCAGCAGCCAAGATGATGGAGTCACCGGGGAGCTGTTTTTT. Protein product: CASSQDDGVTGELFF.

This chain connects TRBV2 to TRBJ2-6, with 8 bases matching TRBD1. Germline V gives CDR1 SNHLY, CDR2 FYNNEI. V was pared by 4 bases and J by 0 bases, with 8 bases of the junction left unmatched. This CDR3 spans 18 amino acids. The CDR3 coding sequence is TGTGCCAGCAGTGCCTTACAGGGGGTGAGCTCTGGGGCCAACGTCCTGACTTTC. It translates to CASSALQGVSSGANVLTF.

The rearrangement joins TRBV7-9 to TRBJ2-7, with 7 nucleotides matching TRBD1. The germline V gene encodes CDR1 SEHNR and CDR2 FQNEAQ (reference sequence). V was clipped by 6 bases and J by 1 base; unmatched bases: 6. The CDR3 is made up of 14 amino acids. In nucleotides, the CDR3 is TGTGCCAGCAGAAACCGGGACAGTTCCTACGAGCAGTACTTC. It translates to CASRNRDSSYEQYF.

This clone was observed a single time. The chain carries TRBV11-2 and TRBJ2-5; 8 nucleotides line up with TRBD1. V shed 5 bases and J 10 bases; nucleotides not matched to a gene: 12. Germline V CDR1 and CDR2: SGHAT, FQNNGV. The CDR3 sequence is 14 residues long. The CDR3 nucleotides read TGTGCCAGCAGCCAAGGACAGGGAGGACCCGGCCAGTACTTC. Translated: CASSQGQGGPGQYF.

The genes are TRBV4-3 and TRBJ2-3; TRBD2 matches at 10 bases. CDR1 is LGHNA and CDR2 is YSLEER in the germline V gene. V shed 2 bases and J 4 bases; nucleotides not matched to a gene: 6. The CDR3 is 16 residues long. CDR3 nucleotides: TGCGCCAGCAGCCAACATCTAGCGGGGGTCCCAGATACGCAGTATTTT. Its protein is CASSQHLAGVPDTQYF.

The CDR3 sequence: CASSRDRGLDGYTF. The CDR3, as DNA: TGTGCCAGCAGTCGGGACAGGGGGCTGGATGGCTACACCTTC. The chain couples TRBV6-5 to TRBJ1-2; 12 nucleotides agree with TRBD1. This CDR3 has 14 residues. V lost 5 bases and J lost 6; bases outside the gene matches: 4. Germline-derived CDR1 and CDR2 are MNHEY and SVGAGI.